One sample yielded the 25 T cell receptor beta chains listed below, sequenced in a study of cytomegalovirus exposure and HLA in healthy donors. It was with 60 Vbeta and 13 Jbeta primers that the PCR ran. TCRdb's table, derived via immunoSEQ multiplex PCR, lists solely in-frame clones and lacks some. The repertoire includes 100,000 or so clones, about four fifths of them detected once, and roughly 1.2% sits in the top ten. The sample consisted of PBMCs. All receptors derive from a man aged 25-45 years in good health and CMV-seronegative.

This clone was counted only a few times. This chain connects TRBV4-1 to TRBJ1-1; 7 bases line up with TRBD1. The V segment lost 0 bases and the J segment 6 bases; nucleotides outside the gene matches: 7. The CDR3 length is 15 residues. The V gene's germline CDR1 is MGHRA and CDR2 YSYEKL. CDR3 sequence reads: CASSQDYTGVSEAFF. The CDR3 DNA sequence: TGCGCCAGCAGCCAAGATTATACAGGGGTCTCTGAAGCTTTCTTT.

This chain links TRBV6-4 with TRBJ2-3, with D possibly matching TRBD2 (5 bases). The CDR3 sequence is 12 residues long. Trimming shortened V by 10 bases and J by 4 bases, and 12 bases separated the two germline ends. Germline V gives CDR1 MRHNA, CDR2 SNTAGT. The CDR3 loop reads CATRGWADTQYF. DNA of the CDR3: TGTGCCACCCGCGGGTGGGCAGATACGCAGTATTTT.

This chain connects TRBV9 to TRBJ2-5; TRBD2 might be the D (6 bases). The V and J ends lost 4 bases and 4 bases respectively, with 14 bases between them. The CDR3 contains 14 residues. The germline V gene encodes CDR1 SGDLS and CDR2 YYNGEE. The CDR3, as DNA: TGTGCCAGCAGCAATCCTAGGAGGGGAGAGACCCAGTACTTC. It yields the protein CASSNPRRGETQYF.

This chain connects TRBV5-1 to TRBJ2-6; 8 bases are a match to TRBD2. V dropped 4 bases and J dropped 0; count of bases not matched to a gene: 6. Germline V gene sequence: CDR1 SGHRS, CDR2 YFSETQ. The CDR3 runs 17 residues. The CDR3 sequence is CASSTIAGSSGANVLTF. The DNA for the CDR3 is TGCGCCAGCAGCACAATAGCGGGGAGCTCTGGGGCCAACGTCCTGACTTTC.

V is TRBV25-1 and J is TRBJ2-6; 7 positions agree with TRBD1. This CDR3 has 18 residues. Germline loops: CDR1 MGHDK, CDR2 SYGVNS. V shed 2 bases, J shed 0 bases, and the junction held 7 bases outside the gene matches. CDR3 region: CASSETGQRISGANVLTF. In DNA form, the CDR3 reads TGTGCCAGCAGTGAAACGGGACAGAGAATCTCTGGGGCCAACGTCCTGACTTTC.

This clone was picked up one time. The chain couples TRBV23-1 to TRBJ1-5; TRBD1 agrees at 12 bases. TRBV23-1 is classed as an ORF, of uncertain function. This CDR3 region has 17 residues. V shed 0 bases and J 4 bases; nucleotides not matched to a gene: 4. Here the CDR3 reads CASSQSLGQGANQPQHF. The CDR3, as DNA: TGCGCCAGCAGTCAATCATTGGGACAGGGGGCAAATCAGCCCCAGCATTTT.

V is TRBV2 and J is TRBJ1-5, with unresolved D. Germline CDR1 is SNHLY and CDR2 is FYNNEI. With 6 bases removed from V and 0 bases from J, the gap between germline ends came to 12 bases. The length of the CDR3 is 15 residues. CDR3 sequence (DNA): TGTGCCAGCAGGCCCGACACGAATAGCAATCAGCCCCAGCATTTT. Amino acids: CASRPDTNSNQPQHF.

The genes are TRBV5-6 and TRBJ1-2, with D maybe TRBD1 (5 bases). V gave up 4 bases and J gave up 1 base, with 14 bases separating them. Looked up from germline, CDR1 is SGHDT and CDR2 is YYEEEE. This CDR3 is built from 15 residues. The CDR3 loop reads CASSPGTGFNYGYTF. The CDR3 DNA is TGTGCCAGCAGCCCGGGTACAGGTTTTAACTATGGCTACACCTTC.

The chain couples TRBV6-1 to TRBJ2-3; 12 bases map to TRBD2. The length of the CDR3 is 15 residues. V gave up 6 bases and J gave up 4 bases; unmatched junction bases: 5. Germline V gene data show CDR1 as MNHNS and CDR2 as SASEGT. The CDR3 DNA follows: TGTGCCAGCAGCCTGACTAGCGGGAGCGCAGATACGCAGTATTTT. Translation gives CASSLTSGSADTQYF.

The chain uses TRBV9 and TRBJ2-1, with a weak D call TRBD1 (6 bases). The length of the CDR3 is 16 residues. V lost 4 bases and J lost 0, with 14 bases in between. From germline, CDR1 is SGDLS and CDR2 YYNGEE. The CDR3 protein is CASSLPKGDSYNEQFF. The DNA for the CDR3 is TGTGCCAGCAGCCTACCGAAGGGGGACTCCTACAATGAGCAGTTCTTC.

The V and J genes are TRBV4-3 and TRBJ2-7, with 7 bases that match TRBD2. The V segment lost 2 bases and the J segment 5 bases; nucleotides outside the gene matches: 9. Germline V gene lookup returns CDR1 LGHNA and CDR2 YSLEER. The CDR3 sequence is 15 residues long. CDR3 amino acids: CASSQRGGGSHEQYF. CDR3 nucleotide sequence: TGCGCCAGCAGCCAACGCGGGGGAGGTTCCCACGAGCAGTACTTC.

The gene calls are TRBV27 and TRBJ2-7; D perhaps matches TRBD1 (6 bases). The V gene lost 6 bases and the J gene lost 4 bases, with 13 bases spanning the gap. Germline CDR1 MNHEY, CDR2 SMNVEV (reference sequence). The CDR3 contains 13 residues. As DNA, the CDR3 is TGTGCCAGCAGCCAGGGGAACCATTACGAGCAGTACTTC. Its protein product is CASSQGNHYEQYF.

J is TRBJ2-5 and V is TRBV4-1; tentative D call: TRBD2 (6 bases). V was pared by 0 bases and J by 4 bases, with 12 bases between. Germline V CDR1 and CDR2: MGHRA, YSYEKL. The CDR3 is 15 amino acids. The CDR3 DNA is TGCGCCAGCAGCCAAGAATCCGGGAGTGGAGAGACCCAGTACTTC. Translation: CASSQESGSGETQYF.

This chain links TRBV19 with TRBJ2-1; a possible D gene is TRBD2 (5 bases). Trimming cost V 5 bases and J 4 bases, with 12 bases left between them. The CDR3 sequence is 14 residues long. The germline gives CDR1 LNHDA, CDR2 SQIVND (reference sequence). CDR3 region: CASSERRRYNEQFF. Here the CDR3 DNA reads TGTGCCAGTAGTGAGCGGAGAAGATACAATGAGCAGTTCTTC.

The rearrangement joins TRBV7-6 to TRBJ2-2, with TRBD2 matching over 7 bases. Germline loops: CDR1 SGHVS, CDR2 FNYEAQ. Trimming at V came to 2 bases and at J to 6 bases, leaving 9 bases not matched to a gene. CDR3 length: 16 amino acids. For the CDR3, the DNA is TGTGCCAGCAGCTTAAATCCGCGGGAGCGGGCCGGGGAGCTGTTTTTT. Its protein product is CASSLNPRERAGELFF.

The CDR3: CASSPDRLVGELFF. As DNA, the CDR3 is TGTGCCAGCAGCCCGGACAGGTTGGTCGGGGAGCTGTTTTTT. The V gene is TRBV7-9, the J gene TRBJ2-2, with 7 bases lining up with TRBD1. The CDR3 loop spans 14 amino acids. V dropped 5 bases and J dropped 7; count of bases not matched to a gene: 7. CDR1 and CDR2 (germline): SEHNR, FQNEAQ (reference sequence).

The rearrangement joins TRBV7-8 to TRBJ2-3, with D possibly TRBD2 on 6 matching bases. With 0 bases removed from V and 5 bases from J, the gap between germline ends came to 12 bases. Germline lookup yields CDR1 SGHVS and CDR2 FQNEAQ. The CDR3 is 15 residues long. The CDR3 protein is CASSLARAGIDTQYF. For the CDR3, the DNA is TGTGCCAGCAGCTTAGCGCGGGCGGGGATAGATACGCAGTATTTT.

J is TRBJ2-5 and V is TRBV6-1; D is perhaps TRBD1 (6 bases). Trimming removed 4 bases from V and 3 bases from J, with 15 bases in between. Germline V gives CDR1 MNHNS, CDR2 SASEGT. CDR3 length equals 15 residues. CDR3 loop: CASSGAGVVEETQYF. CDR3 sequence (DNA): TGTGCCAGCAGTGGCGCAGGGGTGGTGGAAGAGACCCAGTACTTC.

This chain uses TRBV5-1 with TRBJ1-1; weak D call: TRBD1 (5 bases). The CDR3 is 15 amino acids. The germline gives CDR1 SGHRS, CDR2 YFSETQ. V lost 4 bases and J 4 bases, leaving 17 bases between the germline ends. CDR3 sequence: CASSLAAQASTEAFF. The CDR3 bases are TGCGCCAGCAGCCTTGCCGCACAGGCGAGCACTGAAGCTTTCTTT. Variable domain in full (rest from reference TRBV5-1 and TRBJ1-1): KAGVTQTPRYLIKTRGQQVTLSCSPISGHRSVSWYQQTPGQGLQFLFEYFSETQRNKGNFPGRFSGRQFSNSRSEMNVSTLELGDSALYLCASSLAAQASTEAFFGQGTRLTVV.

The rearrangement joins TRBV6-5 to TRBJ2-1; TRBD1 matches 7 bases. V shed 4 bases and J 2 bases; nucleotides not matched to a gene: 2. CDR3 length: 14 amino acids. Germline V gene lookup returns CDR1 MNHEY and CDR2 SVGAGI. CDR3 DNA sequence: TGTGCCAGCAGTTTCGGACAGGCCTACAATGAGCAGTTCTTC. Its protein is CASSFGQAYNEQFF.

The chain links TRBV28 to TRBJ1-1, with a possible D match to TRBD1 (5 bases). The germline CDR1 and CDR2 sequences are MDHEN and SYDVKM. V gave up 6 bases and J gave up 5 bases, with 16 bases separating them. The CDR3 covers 14 residues. The DNA for the CDR3 is TGTGCCAGCAGCAAAGGACACCCCACGACTGAAGCTTTCTTT. This gives the protein CASSKGHPTTEAFF.

As to this clone: Other DNA sequences in this sample translate to the same CDR3. The chain couples TRBV7-2 to TRBJ1-2; maybe TRBD1 (6 bases). CDR1 SGHTA and CDR2 FQGNSA come from the germline V gene. This CDR3 is 15 amino acids long. The V gene lost 2 bases and the J gene lost 5 bases, with 15 bases spanning the gap. CDR3 nucleotides: TGTGCCAGCAGCTTAAGTACGGGCACAGGGTATGGCTACACCTTC. It codes for CASSLSTGTGYGYTF.

The CDR3 DNA follows: TGTGCCAGCAGCACTGGACAGTCCGAGACCCAGTACTTC. Its translation: CASSTGQSETQYF. V usage is TRBV28 and J usage is TRBJ2-5, with D possibly TRBD1 on 6 matching bases. Trimming removed 6 bases at V and 5 bases at J, with 13 bases between. Germline V gives CDR1 MDHEN, CDR2 SYDVKM. The CDR3 runs 13 residues.

The V gene is TRBV4-1, the J gene TRBJ1-2, with a possible D match to TRBD1 (6 bases). The V end lost 4 bases, the J end lost 2 bases, and 17 bases lay between the germline ends. CDR3 length: 16 amino acids. The germline CDR1 and CDR2 sequences are MGHRA and YSYEKL. Here the CDR3 reads CASSLSQRTANYGYTF. In nucleotides, the CDR3 is TGCGCCAGCAGCCTTAGCCAGAGGACAGCCAACTATGGCTACACCTTC.

This clone has just a few counts. The chain recombines TRBV9 with TRBJ1-1; 10 positions agree with TRBD1. V lost 7 bases, J lost 3 bases, and 12 bases stayed unmatched. Germline CDR1 SGDLS, CDR2 YYNGEE. The CDR3 extends over 16 amino acids. The CDR3 region is CASGRTGGGFDTEAFF. The CDR3 DNA follows: TGTGCCAGCGGAAGGACAGGGGGTGGGTTTGACACTGAAGCTTTCTTT.